This T cell receptor (beta chain) emerged from a study of cytomegalovirus exposure and HLA in healthy donors. Overall study: Earlier, 180 million or so T cells were analyzed, and some 120 million unique TCR beta sequences were found among them.

For this clone: Its antigen is unidentified.

The PCR had 60 Vbeta and 13 Jbeta primers. TCRdb's copy holds only in-frame clones and misses some; the assay was immunoSEQ multiplex PCR. The data contain 80,000 or so clones, 60% to 85% of them singletons. Overall study findings and caveats: V- and J-gene trimming of TCR beta was linked (in a later analysis) to a missense DCLRE1C variant.

Germline assignment: CDR1 LNHDA and CDR2 SQIVND (reference sequence). Deletions cut 5 bases from V and 1 base from J, with 5 bases between. The CDR3 has 12 amino acids. This TCR came from a man in his forties in good health and CMV-seronegative. The sample consisted of PBMCs. The chain uses TRBV19 and TRBJ1-1; D is unclear. CDR3 loop: CASSLPNTEAFF. The CDR3 DNA follows: TGTGCCAGTAGTCTCCCGAACACTGAAGCTTTCTTT.